Below are 32 T cell receptor beta chains sequenced from a single sample in a study of cytomegalovirus exposure and HLA in healthy donors. It was with 60 Vbeta and 13 Jbeta primers that the PCR ran. Produced via immunoSEQ multiplex PCR; TCRdb's table is partial and in-frame only. The table lists about 150,000 clones, 50% to 75% of them singletons. Sequencing was done on a sample of PBMCs. These receptors were taken from a woman aged 25-40 years in good health and CMV-seropositive.

The CDR3 region has the DNA TGTGCCAGCAGCATTAGACGACTAGTAGGATTTATGGAGACCCAGTACTTC. It specifies CASSIRRLVGFMETQYF. V and J are TRBV7-9 and TRBJ2-5; perhaps TRBD2 as D (6 bases). The CDR3 extends over 17 amino acids. V was clipped by 5 bases and J by 5 bases, with 24 bases between them. In germline, CDR1 is SEHNR, CDR2 FQNEAQ (reference sequence).

The chain recombines TRBV19 with TRBJ2-5; 9 positions match TRBD1. The DNA end favors TRBJ2-7, so the J call may be wrong. Germline V gives CDR1 LNHDA, CDR2 SQIVND (reference sequence). This CDR3 is built from 15 residues. This chain's CDR3 is CASSKSWDRAYEQYF. The DNA of the CDR3 is TGTGCCAGTAGTAAGTCCTGGGACAGGGCCTACGAGCAGTACTTC.

J is TRBJ1-2 and V is TRBV11-2; the D gene is possibly TRBD1 (6 bases). Germline CDR1 reads SGHAT; CDR2 reads FQNNGV. V lost 6 bases to trimming and J lost 6 bases, with 23 bases between them. The CDR3 runs 16 residues. CDR3 sequence (DNA): TGTGCCAGCAGTCCCATCGGACAGAGAACGAATGATGGCTACACCTTC. Protein sequence: CASSPIGQRTNDGYTF.

Remarks on this clone: The identical CDR3 is also encoded by other nucleotide sequences in the sample. CDR3 nucleotides: TGTGCCAGCAGCCAAGATCCGAGCACAGATACGCAGTATTTT. This translates into CASSQDPSTDTQYF. The V gene is TRBV4-2, the J gene TRBJ2-3; D is ambiguous. The V gene's germline CDR1 is LGHNA and CDR2 YNFKEQ. This CDR3 has 14 residues. V lost 0 bases and J lost 0, with 4 bases in between.

V gene TRBV6-5 combines with J gene TRBJ1-2; TRBD1 aligns across 7 bases. From germline, CDR1 is MNHEY and CDR2 SVGAGI. The CDR3 is 14 amino acids. J was trimmed by 6 bases and V by 6 bases; bases with no gene match: 10. The CDR3 protein is CASSQGGGPNGYTF. Here the CDR3 DNA reads TGTGCCAGCAGCCAAGGAGGGGGCCCGAATGGCTACACCTTC.

This clone appeared a few times. The chain recombines TRBV7-2 with TRBJ2-2, with TRBD1 as a possible D gene (5 bases). The ends were cut back, 2 bases at V and 3 bases at J, with 22 bases in the middle. Germline-derived CDR1 and CDR2 are SGHTA and FQGNSA. The CDR3 contains 19 residues. The CDR3 DNA is TGTGCCAGCAGCTTATACTCTTTTGACAGCACTTTGGACACCGGGGAGCTGTTTTTT. It codes for CASSLYSFDSTLDTGELFF. Together with reference TRBV7-2 and TRBJ2-2, the CDR3 gives the full variable domain: GAGVSQSPSNKVTEKGKDVELRCDPISGHTALYWYRQSLGQGLEFLIYFQGNSAPDKSGLPSDRFSAERTGGSVSTLTIQRTQQEDSAVYLCASSLYSFDSTLDTGELFFGEGSRLTVL.

This chain uses TRBV5-6 with TRBJ2-3; maybe TRBD2 (6 bases). The CDR3 loop spans 16 amino acids. The ends were cut back, 0 bases at V and 4 bases at J, with 15 bases in the middle. Germline V gives CDR1 SGHDT, CDR2 YYEEEE. Written as DNA, the CDR3 is TGTGCCAGCAGCTTGGAGGCGGGAATTGACGCAGATACGCAGTATTTT. Its translation is CASSLEAGIDADTQYF.

This clone is medium-sized (0.01 to 0.1%) within its sample. CDR3 sequence reads: CASSGNTEAFF. As DNA, the CDR3 is TGTGCCAGCAGCGGGAACACTGAAGCTTTCTTT. This chain joins TRBV27 and TRBJ1-1; D is unclear. Germline V gene lookup returns CDR1 MNHEY and CDR2 SMNVEV (reference sequence). The CDR3 contains 11 residues. V was pared by 6 bases and J by 1 base, with 3 bases between.

J is TRBJ1-2 and V is TRBV6-5; D not resolved. Trimming pared 0 bases from V and 8 bases from J, leaving 13 bases between. The CDR3 has 14 residues. Germline loops: CDR1 MNHEY, CDR2 SVGAGI. Here the CDR3 DNA reads TGTGCCAGCAGTTACTCAGCAGGAATGGGCGGCTACACCTTC. Protein product: CASSYSAGMGGYTF.

V gene TRBV19 combines with J gene TRBJ1-5; maybe TRBD1 (6 bases). The germline gives CDR1 LNHDA, CDR2 SQIVND (reference sequence). Trimming stripped 9 bases from V and 3 bases from J, with 15 bases between. The CDR3 covers 14 residues. The DNA for the CDR3 is TGTGCCAGGGAGCCAAACAGGGACAATCAGCCCCAGCATTTT. This gives the protein CAREPNRDNQPQHF.

The gene calls are TRBV2 and TRBJ2-3, with 7 bases aligning to TRBD2. Unmatched junction bases numbered 1, after V lost 1 base and J lost 0 bases. CDR1 is SNHLY, CDR2 FYNNEI, per germline. The CDR3 contains 15 residues. CDR3 in amino acids: CASSEVGGSTDTQYF. The CDR3 DNA is TGTGCCAGCAGTGAAGTCGGGGGGAGCACAGATACGCAGTATTTT. Combining the CDR3 with reference TRBV2 and TRBJ2-3 gives the whole variable domain EPEVTQTPSHQVTQMGQEVILRCVPISNHLYFYWYRQILGQKVEFLVSFYNNEISEKSEIFDDQFSVERPDGSNFTLKIRSTKLEDSAMYFCASSEVGGSTDTQYFGPGTRLTVL.

This chain joins TRBV27 and TRBJ1-3; no reliable D call. Germline lookup yields CDR1 MNHEY and CDR2 SMNVEV (reference sequence). The CDR3 length is 16 residues. V lost 5 bases to trimming and J lost 0 bases, with 14 bases between them. The CDR3 here is CASSREDFTSGNTIYF. CDR3 nucleotide sequence: TGTGCCAGCAGTCGGGAGGATTTTACCTCTGGAAACACCATATATTTT.

This chain uses TRBV7-9 with TRBJ1-5; 10 bases line up with TRBD1. The CDR3 runs 15 residues. Per germline, CDR1 SEHNR and CDR2 FQNEAQ (reference sequence). Trimming removed 5 bases from V and 7 bases from J; junction bases left unmatched: 8. Written as DNA, the CDR3 is TGTGCCAGCAGCCCCGGGACAGGGGCTCGACAGCCCCAGCATTTT. Encoded protein: CASSPGTGARQPQHF.

The chain uses TRBV7-8 and TRBJ2-2, with 9 nucleotides matching TRBD1. Germline assignment: CDR1 SGHVS and CDR2 FQNEAQ. This CDR3 contains 15 residues. Losses at the gene ends were 5 bases for V and 6 bases for J; bases not matched to a gene: 7. The CDR3 spells CASSADRGRAGELFF. The CDR3 DNA follows: TGTGCCAGCAGCGCGGACAGGGGTAGGGCCGGGGAGCTGTTTTTT.

This chain connects TRBV6-4 to TRBJ2-1, with 9 bases lining up with TRBD2. The V gene end was trimmed by 6 bases and the J gene end by 3 bases; junction bases not matched to a gene: 6. This CDR3 has 15 amino acids. Germline loops: CDR1 MRHNA, CDR2 SNTAGT. The CDR3 reads CASRGEAGGYNEQFF. The CDR3 coding sequence is TGTGCCAGCAGGGGGGAAGCGGGAGGCTACAATGAGCAGTTCTTC.

The chain employs TRBV11-3 and TRBJ2-5; D unclear. CDR1 is SGHNT and CDR2 is YENEEA in the germline V gene. This CDR3 has 13 residues. Trimming removed 5 bases from V and 5 bases from J, with 12 bases in between. CDR3 residues: CASSRGVLETQYF. CDR3 DNA: TGTGCCAGCAGCCGAGGAGTTTTGGAGACCCAGTACTTC. Based on the CDR3 plus reference TRBV11-3 and TRBJ2-5, the full variable domain is EAGVVQSPRYKIIEKKQPVAFWCNPISGHNTLYWYLQNLGQGPELLIRYENEEAVDDSQLPKDRFSAERLKGVDSTLKIQPAELGDSAVYLCASSRGVLETQYFGPGTRLLVL.

The J gene is TRBJ2-5, the V gene TRBV13; 12 nucleotides line up with TRBD2. The tail of the sequence fits TRBJ2-7 better, so the J call may be wrong. The germline V gene has CDR1 PRHDT and CDR2 FYEKMQ (reference sequence). The CDR3 contains 16 residues. The CDR3 DNA reads as TGTGCCAGCAGCCCACTGACTAGCGGGGGACTCTACGAGCAGTACTTC. Residues: CASSPLTSGGLYEQYF.

The V and J genes are TRBV5-1 and TRBJ2-2; TRBD1 matches 8 bases. Germline V gene data show CDR1 as SGHRS and CDR2 as YFSETQ. The CDR3 length is 14 residues. Trimming removed 2 bases from V and 4 bases from J; junction bases left unmatched: 1. CDR3 loop: CASSFQGATGELFF. In DNA, the CDR3 is TGCGCCAGCAGCTTCCAGGGGGCCACCGGGGAGCTGTTTTTT.

V and J are TRBV4-1 and TRBJ2-1, with 7 bases fitting TRBD2. J gave up 0 bases and V 4 bases, and 6 bases lay outside the gene matches. Germline assignment: CDR1 MGHRA and CDR2 YSYEKL. The CDR3 runs 16 residues. CDR3 sequence reads: CASSPLGRRSYNEQFF. CDR3 coding DNA: TGCGCCAGCAGCCCACTCGGGAGGCGCTCCTACAATGAGCAGTTCTTC.

Remarks on this clone: In the same sample, other DNA sequences code for this CDR3. This chain links TRBV7-9 with TRBJ2-7; D uncertain. Germline V gene data show CDR1 as SEHNR and CDR2 as FQNEAQ (reference sequence). The V and J ends lost 5 bases and 3 bases respectively, with 5 bases between them. This CDR3 has 11 amino acids. The CDR3 loop is CASSRLYEQYF. CDR3 coding DNA: TGTGCCAGCAGCAGACTCTACGAGCAGTACTTC.

The V and J genes are TRBV2 and TRBJ2-7, with D tentatively TRBD2 (6 bases). This CDR3 contains 12 residues. The V end lost 6 bases, the J end lost 5 bases, and 11 bases lay between the germline ends. Germline assignment: CDR1 SNHLY and CDR2 FYNNEI. Here the CDR3 reads CASRGWGDEQYF. The CDR3 DNA reads TGTGCCAGCAGGGGATGGGGGGACGAGCAGTACTTC. The whole variable domain, remainder taken from reference TRBV2 and TRBJ2-7, is EPEVTQTPSHQVTQMGQEVILRCVPISNHLYFYWYRQILGQKVEFLVSFYNNEISEKSEIFDDQFSVERPDGSNFTLKIRSTKLEDSAMYFCASRGWGDEQYFGPGTRLTVT.

The chain links TRBV19 to TRBJ2-2, with D hard to call. Between the trimmed V and J ends, which lost 9 bases and 4 bases, there was a span of 15 bases. The CDR3 spans 14 residues. From germline, CDR1 is LNHDA and CDR2 SQIVND (reference sequence). This CDR3 is CASLAVFPTGELFF. In DNA form, the CDR3 reads TGTGCCAGCTTGGCGGTTTTTCCCACCGGGGAGCTGTTTTTT.

The CDR3 here is CASSQEMGHYGYTF. As DNA, the CDR3 is TGCGCCAGCAGCCAAGAGATGGGGCACTATGGCTACACCTTC. This rearrangement joins TRBV4-1 to TRBJ1-2; a possible D gene is TRBD1 (5 bases). Germline values: CDR1 MGHRA, CDR2 YSYEKL. V was trimmed by 0 bases and J by 3 bases, leaving 8 bases between them. The CDR3 length is 14 residues.

This chain uses TRBV27 with TRBJ2-7; D is perhaps TRBD1 (5 bases). Germline V gene data show CDR1 as MNHEY and CDR2 as SMNVEV (reference sequence). V dropped 5 bases and J dropped 6 bases, with 17 bases sitting between them. The CDR3 consists of 14 residues. CDR3 in amino acids: CASSLSSGLGEQYF. As DNA, the CDR3 is TGTGCCAGCAGTCTTTCATCAGGGTTAGGCGAGCAGTACTTC.

As for this clone: Likely a read error: the CDR3 ends without its conserved phenylalanine or tryptophan. It is unclear where the CDR3 begins or ends on the DNA, so no DNA is shown, and the CDR3 is as TCRdb lists it. The chain joins TRBV5-1 to TRBJ1-2; TRBD1, the D gene given by the table, was not confirmed from the DNA. The germline CDR1 and CDR2 sequences are SGHRS and YFSETQ. The CDR3 has 14 residues if both end residues are counted. The CDR3 sequence is CASSFDRVGSGHTL.

This clone was seen a few times. CDR3 sequence reads: CASSLALTDSSYTF. CDR3 DNA: TGTGCCAGCAGCTTAGCGCTGACAGACAGCTCCTACACCTTC. The rearrangement links TRBV7-8 to TRBJ1-2; tentatively, D is TRBD1 (5 bases). Germline values: CDR1 SGHVS, CDR2 FQNEAQ. Trimming removed 0 bases at V and 10 bases at J, with 15 bases between. The CDR3 extends over 14 amino acids. Based on the CDR3 plus reference TRBV7-8 and TRBJ1-2, the full variable domain is GAGVSQSPRYKVAKRGQDVALRCDPISGHVSLFWYQQALGQGPEFLTYFQNEAQLDKSGLPSDRFFAERPEGSVSTLKIQRTQQEDSAVYLCASSLALTDSSYTFGSGTRLTVV.

The chain combines TRBV18 with TRBJ1-1; a weak D match, TRBD1 (5 bases). The V end lost 1 base, the J end lost 3 bases, and 18 bases lay between the germline ends. Germline assignment: CDR1 KGHSH and CDR2 LQKENI. This CDR3 is built from 17 residues. CDR3 sequence: CASSPLPGQGRDTEAFF. The CDR3 DNA reads as TGTGCCAGCTCACCACTCCCAGGGCAAGGTCGGGACACTGAAGCTTTCTTT. Combining the CDR3 with reference TRBV18 and TRBJ1-1 gives the whole variable domain NAGVMQNPRHLVRRRGQEARLRCSPMKGHSHVYWYRQLPEEGLKFMVYLQKENIIDESGMPKERFSAEFPKEGPSILRIQQVVRGDSAAYFCASSPLPGQGRDTEAFFGQGTRLTVV.

The gene calls are TRBV29-1 and TRBJ2-5; the D is unclear. CDR1 is SQVTM, CDR2 ANQGSEA, per germline. Deletions cut 6 bases from V and 1 base from J, with 15 bases between. This CDR3 is built from 14 residues. The CDR3 sequence is CSVPHRRLQETQYF. CDR3 coding DNA: TGCAGCGTGCCCCACCGGAGACTCCAAGAGACCCAGTACTTC.

This clone was seen a few times. The J gene is TRBJ1-1, the V gene TRBV14, with a possible D match to TRBD1 (6 bases). V gave up 3 bases and J gave up 1 base, with 9 bases separating them. Germline lookup yields CDR1 SGHDN and CDR2 FVKESK. CDR3 length equals 14 residues. For the CDR3, the DNA is TGTGCCAGCAGCCACACAGGGAGGAACACTGAAGCTTTCTTT. This gives the protein CASSHTGRNTEAFF.

This chain links TRBV9 with TRBJ2-2; TRBD2 aligns across 13 bases. The CDR3 is made up of 19 amino acids. Unmatched junction bases numbered 11, after V lost 2 bases and J lost 4 bases. The germline CDR1 and CDR2 sequences are SGDLS and YYNGEE. CDR3 protein: CASSVSLAGGPHSTGELFF. The DNA of the CDR3 is TGTGCCAGCAGCGTCTCACTAGCGGGAGGGCCTCATAGCACCGGGGAGCTGTTTTTT. Full variable domain (remainder filled in from reference TRBV9 and TRBJ2-2): DSGVTQTPKHLITATGQRVTLRCSPRSGDLSVYWYQQSLDQGLQFLIQYYNGEERAKGNILERFSAQQFPDLHSELNLSSLELGDSALYFCASSVSLAGGPHSTGELFFGEGSRLTVL.

The V and J genes are TRBV5-1 and TRBJ2-3; D is unresolved. V lost 8 bases, J lost 0 bases, and 13 bases lay in between. The CDR3 sequence is 14 residues long. The V gene's germline CDR1 is SGHRS and CDR2 YFSETQ. In nucleotides, the CDR3 is TGCGCCAGTGCGTTGCAGACTAGCACAGATACGCAGTATTTT. Encoded protein: CASALQTSTDTQYF. Variable domain in full (rest from reference TRBV5-1 and TRBJ2-3): KAGVTQTPRYLIKTRGQQVTLSCSPISGHRSVSWYQQTPGQGLQFLFEYFSETQRNKGNFPGRFSGRQFSNSRSEMNVSTLELGDSALYLCASALQTSTDTQYFGPGTRLTVL.

V usage is TRBV9 and J usage is TRBJ2-1, with TRBD2 matching over 14 bases. Germline V gives CDR1 SGDLS, CDR2 YYNGEE. V lost 3 bases to trimming and J lost 5 bases; unmatched junction nucleotides: 7. This CDR3 is 17 amino acids long. For the CDR3, the DNA is TGTGCCAGCAGCGCAAGACTAGCGGGGGGGCAAGACAATGAGCAGTTCTTC. This sequence encodes CASSARLAGGQDNEQFF.